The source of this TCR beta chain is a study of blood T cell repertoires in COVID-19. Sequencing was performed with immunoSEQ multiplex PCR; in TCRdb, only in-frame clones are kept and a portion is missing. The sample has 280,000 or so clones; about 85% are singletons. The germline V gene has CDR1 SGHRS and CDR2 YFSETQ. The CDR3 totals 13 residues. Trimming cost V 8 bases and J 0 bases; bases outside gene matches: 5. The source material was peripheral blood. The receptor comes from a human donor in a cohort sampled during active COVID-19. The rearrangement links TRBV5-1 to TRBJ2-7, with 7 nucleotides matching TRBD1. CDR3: CASRQGSSYEQYF. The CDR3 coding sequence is TGCGCCAGTCGACAGGGATCCTCCTACGAGCAGTACTTC.